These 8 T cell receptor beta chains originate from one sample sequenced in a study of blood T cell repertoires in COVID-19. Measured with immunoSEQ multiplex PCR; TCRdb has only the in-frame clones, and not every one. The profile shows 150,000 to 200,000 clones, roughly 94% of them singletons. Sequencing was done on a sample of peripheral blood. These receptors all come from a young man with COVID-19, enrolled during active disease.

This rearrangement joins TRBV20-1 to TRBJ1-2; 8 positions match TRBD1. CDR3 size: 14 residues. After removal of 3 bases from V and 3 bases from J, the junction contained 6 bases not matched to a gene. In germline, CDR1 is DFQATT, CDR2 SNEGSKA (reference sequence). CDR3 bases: TGCAGTGCTAGTCAGACAGGGGTAGACTATGGCTACACCTTC. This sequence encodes CSASQTGVDYGYTF.

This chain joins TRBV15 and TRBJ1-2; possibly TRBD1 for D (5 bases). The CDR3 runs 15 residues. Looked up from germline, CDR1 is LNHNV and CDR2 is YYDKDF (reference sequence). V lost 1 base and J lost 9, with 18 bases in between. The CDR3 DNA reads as TGTGCCACCAGCAGAGGGGAGGGAGGGGATGGTCGCTACACCTTC. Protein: CATSRGEGGDGRYTF.

The CDR3 protein is CATSRDLGGEKLFF. The CDR3 DNA follows: TGTGCCACCAGCAGAGATTTAGGGGGTGAAAAACTGTTTTTT. The chain employs TRBV15 and TRBJ1-4; perhaps TRBD1 as D (6 bases). The germline gives CDR1 LNHNV, CDR2 YYDKDF (reference sequence). Deletions cut 0 bases from V and 7 bases from J, with 9 bases between. CDR3 length equals 14 residues.

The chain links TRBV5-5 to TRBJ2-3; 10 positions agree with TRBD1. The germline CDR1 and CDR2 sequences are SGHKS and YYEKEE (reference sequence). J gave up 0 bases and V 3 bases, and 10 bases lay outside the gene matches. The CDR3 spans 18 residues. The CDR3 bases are TGTGCCAGCAGCTCAACGACAGGGGGCTCGGCGAGCACAGATACGCAGTATTTT. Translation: CASSSTTGGSASTDTQYF.

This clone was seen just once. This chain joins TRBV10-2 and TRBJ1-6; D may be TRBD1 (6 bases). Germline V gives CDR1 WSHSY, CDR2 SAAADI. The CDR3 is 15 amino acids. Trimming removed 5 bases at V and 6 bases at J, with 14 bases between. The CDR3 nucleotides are TGCGCCAGCAGTCCCCAGGGGACTAGTAATTCACCCCTCCACTTT. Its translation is CASSPQGTSNSPLHF.

CDR3 DNA sequence: TGTGCCAGCAAATATGACAGGGGAGCCTACGAGCAGTACTTC. It yields the protein CASKYDRGAYEQYF. The chain is built from TRBV6-5 and TRBJ2-7; 8 bases map to TRBD1. Germline V CDR1 and CDR2: MNHEY, SVGAGI. Trimming removed 7 bases from V and 2 bases from J; junction bases left unmatched: 7. The CDR3 consists of 14 residues.

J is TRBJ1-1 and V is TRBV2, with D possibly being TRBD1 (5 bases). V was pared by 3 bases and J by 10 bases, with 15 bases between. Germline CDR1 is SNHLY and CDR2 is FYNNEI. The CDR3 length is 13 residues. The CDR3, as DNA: TGTGCCAGCAGTGACGGGGGGTCTCTCGGAGCTTTCTTT. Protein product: CASSDGGSLGAFF.

In DNA form, the CDR3 reads TGTGCCAGCTCCGCCGGGACTGAAGCTAACTATGGCTACACCTTC. Its translation is CASSAGTEANYGYTF. The chain has TRBV6-5 and TRBJ1-2; the D gene is possibly TRBD1 (5 bases). Germline assignment: CDR1 MNHEY and CDR2 SVGAGI. This CDR3 spans 15 amino acids. V was trimmed by 8 bases and J by 0 bases, leaving 16 bases between them.